This T cell receptor (beta chain) was found in a study of response to subunit inactivated influenza vaccine. V dropped 2 bases and J dropped 0 bases, with 7 bases sitting between them. CDR1 and CDR2 from the germline V gene are SGHTA and FQGNSA. The CDR3 loop spans 14 amino acids. A single record per CDR3 protein comes from TCRdb applying MiXCR to the RT-PCR reads. The repertoire holds more than 450,000 distinct CDR3 sequences, with 11% as singletons. In its sample, this clonotype was seen a few times. These same data were also listed under a study on T cells expressing NK-cell markers. That work states: UMIs were included in TCR beta cDNA generated by 5'RACE template switching.

The chain joins TRBV7-2 to TRBJ2-5, with no clear D. The source is a man in his fifties who received an inactivated influenza vaccine. Material: PBMCs from blood, obtained on the day of vaccination. The CDR3 nucleotides are TGTGCCAGCAGCTTAAGCCCGAACCAAGAGACCCAGTACTTC. It specifies CASSLSPNQETQYF.